This T cell receptor (beta chain) was identified in a study of CD8+CD57+ T cells in acquired aplastic anemia. Study-wide context: Yields of DNA that came from sorted CD4+ and CD8+ cells averaged about 3.5 ug. General study results and limits: Patients versus controls showed no significant CD8+ Simpson's diversity difference. The same twenty-nine CD8+ CDR3 sequences occurred in patients and in controls.

The patients chosen for sequencing had shown expansion of CD8+CD57+ cells (detected by flow cytometry). There were no patients without severe acquired aplastic anemia. Genomic DNA, serving as template, underwent TCR beta VDJ and CDR3 profiling. TCRdb recomputed calls from the reads with MiXCR, one row per CDR3 protein. The profile covers approximately 260,000 distinct CDR3 sequences, with 82% appearing a single time and about two fifths taken by the ten largest. The CDR3 totals 16 residues. Germline CDR1 reads MNHEY; CDR2 reads SVGAGI. Comment on this clonotype: Its antigen is currently unknown. The junction departs from germline at one end; a sequencing error may be responsible.

The specimen sequenced was sorted CD4+, CD8+, or CD8+CD57+ T cells (not recorded which) from PBMCs. The gene calls are TRBV6-5 and TRBJ2-2; 14 bases align to TRBD2. This receptor was taken from a human donor with aplastic anemia. CDR3 sequence (DNA): TGTGCCAGCAAGCCCGGGACTAGCGGGAGAGTTGGGGAGCTGTTCTTT. Translation gives CASKPGTSGRVGELFF.